This T cell receptor (beta chain) was recovered during a study of PD-1 blockade in classical Hodgkin lymphoma. Study details: It was nivolumab at 3 mg/kg, given intravenously every 2 weeks, that patients received. The study's findings and limits: Lower baseline TCR diversity was reported for newly diagnosed patients than for healthy donors. By C4D1, CD4+ diversity increased significantly, especially in complete responders.

A word on this clone: No antigen is known for it.

Assay: immunoSEQ multiplex PCR; the TCRdb copy retains only in-frame clones and omits some. Here the sample spans about 58,000 clones, around 90% being singletons. Relapses following autologous stem cell transplantation were seen in all patients, with brentuximab vedotin exposure varying. The CDR3 spans 15 residues. V was trimmed by 0 bases and J by 4 bases, leaving 12 bases between them. The sample here was peripheral blood mononuclear cells (PBMCs), taken before the second cycle of nivolumab. The clonotype originates from a human donor with classical Hodgkin lymphoma. This chain links TRBV5-3 with TRBJ2-3; D is unresolved. TRBV5-3 counts as an open reading frame of uncertain function. The CDR3 nucleotides are TGTGCCAGAAGCTTGGGCCAACCGTGGGCAGATACGCAGTATTTT. Translation gives CARSLGQPWADTQYF.